Following are 22 T cell receptor beta chains from one sample sequenced in a study of low-dose radiotherapy and immunotherapy resistance in tumors. Alpha and beta chains were covered, as first-strand cDNA relied on TRAV- and TRBV-specific primers. TCRs underwent 20 PCR cycles of amplification with a constant-region primer and V-primer adapter. MiXCR was run by TCRdb on the reads, yielding one entry per CDR3 protein. The data show around 68,000 distinct CDR3 sequences, around 27% seen once. Time point here: before trial treatment. Sequenced material: PBMCs, taken before treatment. These receptors all stem from a male donor with rectosigmoid adenocarcinoma.

This clonotype was seen ten or more times. This chain connects TRBV7-9 to TRBJ1-4, with D maybe TRBD1 (5 bases). The CDR3 consists of 15 residues. The germline CDR1 and CDR2 sequences are SEHNR and FQNEAQ (reference sequence). V was pared by 6 bases and J by 4 bases, with 15 bases between. As DNA, the CDR3 is TGTGCCAGCAGACCCAGCGGGGCCCTTAATGAAAAACTGTTTTTT. Its protein product is CASRPSGALNEKLFF.

This clonotype was seen at least ten times. The chain employs TRBV28 and TRBJ1-5; D unresolved. The CDR3 is 13 residues long. The ends were cut back, 5 bases at V and 7 bases at J, with 12 bases in the middle. Germline V CDR1 and CDR2: MDHEN, SYDVKM. The DNA for the CDR3 is TGTGCCAGCAGTAGATCGGGCCTCCAGCCCCAGCATTTT. This gives the protein CASSRSGLQPQHF. Full variable domain (rest looked up from reference TRBV28 and TRBJ1-5): DVKVTQSSRYLVKRTGEKVFLECVQDMDHENMFWYRQDPGLGLRLIYFSYDVKMKEKGDIPEGYSVSREKKERFSLILESASTNQTSMYLCASSRSGLQPQHFGDGTRLSIL.

The sample holds one count of this clonotype. This chain joins TRBV10-3 and TRBJ1-1, with D tentatively TRBD1 (5 bases). Germline V gene sequence: CDR1 ENHRY, CDR2 SYGVKD. V lost 10 bases to trimming and J lost 4 bases, with 13 bases between them. The CDR3 loop spans 12 amino acids. The CDR3 DNA is TGTGCCACCACCCCGGGGGGCACTGAAGCTTTCTTT. Amino acids: CATTPGGTEAFF.

At least ten counts were recorded for this clonotype. V and J are TRBV28 and TRBJ1-1; 7 positions match TRBD1. The length of the CDR3 is 14 residues. V lost 2 bases to trimming and J lost 8 bases; unmatched junction nucleotides: 8. Germline-derived CDR1 and CDR2 are MDHEN and SYDVKM. CDR3 in amino acids: CASSLDRTGGEAFF. The CDR3 region has the DNA TGTGCCAGCAGTTTAGACAGGACAGGTGGAGAAGCTTTCTTT.

This clonotype was counted many times. This chain connects TRBV6-2 or TRBV6-3 to TRBJ2-2; D assignment may be TRBD1 or TRBD2 (7 bases each). The CDR3 sequence is 17 residues long. Trimming shortened V by 0 bases and J by 2 bases, and 13 bases separated the two germline ends. Germline V gene data show CDR1 as MNHEY and CDR2 as SVGEGT. CDR3 sequence (DNA): TGTGCCAGCAGTTACTCGAGGGGAGGGGGCAACACCGGGGAGCTGTTTTTT. Translated: CASSYSRGGGNTGELFF.

This clonotype was observed at least ten times. This chain links TRBV18 with TRBJ1-2; TRBD1 matches 9 bases. Per the germline V gene, CDR1 is KGHSH and CDR2 is LQKENI. This CDR3 contains 16 residues. Unmatched junction bases numbered 12, after V lost 5 bases and J lost 5 bases. DNA for the CDR3: TGTGCCAGCTCAAATAACGCGGACAGGGGAGCGTATGGCTACACCTTC. This translates into CASSNNADRGAYGYTF.

This clonotype was counted at least ten times. The chain joins TRBV6-2 or TRBV6-3 to TRBJ2-3; D unresolved. Trimming pared 10 bases from V and 2 bases from J, leaving 13 bases between. Germline V gene sequence: CDR1 MNHEY, CDR2 SVGEGT. The CDR3 covers 13 residues. The DNA for the CDR3 is TGTGCCACTACGTTTAAACCCACAGATACGCAGTATTTT. The encoded protein is CATTFKPTDTQYF.

This clonotype occurred once. Only one base separates this from a far larger clonotype, so it likely reflects a read error. V gene TRBV6-6 combines with J gene TRBJ1-1, with D perhaps TRBD1 (5 bases). V lost 5 bases, J lost 0 bases, and 13 bases lay in between. The germline V gene has CDR1 MNHNY and CDR2 SVGAGI (reference sequence). This CDR3 has 15 residues. The DNA of the CDR3 is TGTGCCAGCAGTCCCCCGACAGAGGTGAACACTGAAGCTTTCTTT. Translated: CASSPPTEVNTEAFF.

This clonotype was observed at least ten times. This chain links TRBV28 with TRBJ1-4; 7 positions match TRBD1. The CDR3 spans 15 residues. Germline V gene sequence: CDR1 MDHEN, CDR2 SYDVKM. After removal of 7 bases from V and 4 bases from J, the junction contained 9 bases not matched to a gene. The CDR3 nucleotides read TGTGCCAGCAATTCCGCAGGGGGAGGTAATGAAAAACTGTTTTTT. This sequence encodes CASNSAGGGNEKLFF.

This chain uses TRBV4-3 with TRBJ1-5, with TRBD1 as a possible D gene (6 bases). The germline V and J ends were trimmed by 0 bases and 6 bases, with 12 bases remaining between them. The CDR3 is 15 residues long. Germline lookup yields CDR1 LGHNA and CDR2 YSLEER. DNA of the CDR3: TGCGCCAGCAGCCAAGATAGGGGGGCGGGTCAGCCCCAGCATTTT. Residues: CASSQDRGAGQPQHF.

This clonotype appeared many times. The V and J genes are TRBV6-5 and TRBJ1-6, with D possibly TRBD1 on 5 matching bases. V was pared by 6 bases and J by 13 bases, with 22 bases between. Germline V CDR1 and CDR2: MNHEY, SVGAGI. The CDR3 is 15 amino acids. The CDR3 sequence is CASSQSYRQFSPLHF. The CDR3 DNA follows: TGTGCCAGCAGCCAGTCGTACAGGCAGTTCTCCCCCCTCCACTTT.

This clonotype was observed many times. This chain connects TRBV20-1 to TRBJ2-2, with D possibly TRBD2 on 6 matching bases. This CDR3 comprises 15 residues. The V end was cut by 2 bases, the J end by 1 base, with 11 bases between. Germline V CDR1 and CDR2: DFQATT, SNEGSKA (reference sequence). CDR3 DNA: TGCAGTGCTAGACCAATAGCGGTGAACACCGGGGAGCTGTTTTTT. It is translated as CSARPIAVNTGELFF.

This clonotype was recorded many times. The CDR3 coding sequence is TGTGCCAGCAGCCAAACAGGGCATTCACCCCTCCACTTT. Translated: CASSQTGHSPLHF. The genes are TRBV14 and TRBJ1-6, with D possibly matching TRBD1 (6 bases). Trimming shortened V by 2 bases and J by 8 bases, and 7 bases separated the two germline ends. In germline, CDR1 is SGHDN, CDR2 FVKESK. The CDR3 covers 13 residues.

This clonotype was detected many times. The chain couples TRBV12-3 or TRBV12-4 to TRBJ2-1; 13 nucleotides align to TRBD2. V lost 4 bases to trimming and J lost 1 base; unmatched junction nucleotides: 4. The CDR3 sequence is 17 residues long. CDR3 sequence reads: CASSSPGLAGSYNEQFF. For the CDR3, the DNA is TGTGCCAGCAGTTCCCCGGGACTAGCGGGGTCCTACAATGAGCAGTTCTTC.

This clonotype came up many times. The V gene is TRBV6-2 or TRBV6-3, the J gene TRBJ2-5, with D perhaps matching TRBD1 (6 bases). Germline V gene data show CDR1 as MNHEY and CDR2 as SVGEGT. Trimming took 4 bases from V and 2 from J, leaving 8 bases between them. This CDR3 has 13 residues. The CDR3 reads CASSSGQQETQYF. CDR3 coding DNA: TGTGCCAGCAGTTCTGGACAGCAAGAGACCCAGTACTTC.

This clonotype was recorded a few times. This rearrangement joins TRBV7-8 to TRBJ2-6; 8 bases align to TRBD1. V lost 5 bases to trimming and J lost 2 bases; unmatched junction nucleotides: 5. Germline CDR1 SGHVS, CDR2 FQNEAQ. CDR3 length: 16 amino acids. The CDR3 DNA reads TGTGCCAGCAGCACGGGACAGGCGGCTGGGGCCAACGTCCTGACTTTC. It specifies CASSTGQAAGANVLTF.

The J gene is TRBJ2-1, the V gene TRBV28, with 8 bases matching TRBD2. Germline lookup yields CDR1 MDHEN and CDR2 SYDVKM. CDR3 length: 15 residues. The V segment lost 7 bases and the J segment 7 bases; nucleotides outside the gene matches: 12. The CDR3 DNA is TGTGCCAGCAATAGCGGGACACCTCCCCGAAATGAGCAGTTCTTC. The encoded protein is CASNSGTPPRNEQFF.

A remark on this clonotype: The DNA is left out, because the CDR3 cannot be placed on it with certainty; the CDR3 is given as TCRdb lists it. V gene TRBV28 combines with J gene TRBJ1-4; TRBD1, the table's D call, was not compared with the DNA. Germline V gives CDR1 MDHEN, CDR2 SYDVKM. The CDR3 has 15 residues if both end residues are counted. The CDR3 sequence is CATSGAGMGGKNCFF.

This clonotype was seen ten or more times. The chain uses TRBV12-3 or TRBV12-4 and TRBJ1-2; 8 bases match TRBD1. After removal of 6 bases from V and 8 bases from J, the junction contained 14 bases not matched to a gene. The CDR3 contains 15 residues. Here the CDR3 DNA reads TGTGCCAGCAGGCTCCCAGGGGGCGTGGTAGGAGGCTACACCTTC. Protein sequence: CASRLPGGVVGGYTF.

This clonotype was counted ten times or more. The genes are TRBV20-1 and TRBJ1-5, with D maybe TRBD1 (5 bases). Germline values: CDR1 DFQATT, CDR2 SNEGSKA (reference sequence). V dropped 1 base and J dropped 6 bases, with 7 bases sitting between them. The length of the CDR3 is 12 residues. CDR3 residues: CSARGGRQPQHF. CDR3 sequence (DNA): TGCAGTGCTAGAGGGGGCCGTCAGCCCCAGCATTTT.

The gene calls are TRBV12-3 or TRBV12-4 and TRBJ1-1; D perhaps matches TRBD1 (5 bases). The V gene lost 5 bases and the J gene lost 5 bases, with 9 bases spanning the gap. The CDR3 contains 12 residues. The CDR3 loop reads CASSQKGTEAFF. The DNA for the CDR3 is TGTGCCAGCAGTCAAAAGGGGACTGAAGCTTTCTTT.

The table lists this clonotype with many counts. This rearrangement joins TRBV6-6 to TRBJ2-7; TRBD1 aligns across 7 bases. This CDR3 region has 14 residues. Trimming at V came to 7 bases and at J to 2 bases, leaving 8 bases not matched to a gene. Germline lookup yields CDR1 MNHNY and CDR2 SVGAGI (reference sequence). The DNA of the CDR3 is TGTGCCAGCAAGCAGGGGGACAAAACCTACGAGCAGTACTTC. Its translation is CASKQGDKTYEQYF.